Given below is one T cell receptor (beta chain) in context. These data are taken from a study of blood T cell repertoires in COVID-19. The ends lost 4 bases at V and 7 bases at J; junction bases unmatched: 12. There are 15 residues in the CDR3. CDR1 and CDR2 (germline): MNHEY, SMNVEV (reference sequence). The repertoire was sequenced with immunoSEQ multiplex PCR; TCRdb's copy has only in-frame clones and lacks some. The table includes over 250,000 clones, roughly 90% detected once. V gene TRBV27 combines with J gene TRBJ1-2; 7 bases agree with TRBD1. The sequence was collected from a woman aged 25 to 45 with COVID-19, enrolled during active disease. The sample taken for sequencing was peripheral blood. CDR3 residues: CASSSRTGAGGGYTF. In DNA, the CDR3 is TGTGCCAGCAGTTCTCGTACAGGGGCCGGCGGTGGCTACACCTTC.